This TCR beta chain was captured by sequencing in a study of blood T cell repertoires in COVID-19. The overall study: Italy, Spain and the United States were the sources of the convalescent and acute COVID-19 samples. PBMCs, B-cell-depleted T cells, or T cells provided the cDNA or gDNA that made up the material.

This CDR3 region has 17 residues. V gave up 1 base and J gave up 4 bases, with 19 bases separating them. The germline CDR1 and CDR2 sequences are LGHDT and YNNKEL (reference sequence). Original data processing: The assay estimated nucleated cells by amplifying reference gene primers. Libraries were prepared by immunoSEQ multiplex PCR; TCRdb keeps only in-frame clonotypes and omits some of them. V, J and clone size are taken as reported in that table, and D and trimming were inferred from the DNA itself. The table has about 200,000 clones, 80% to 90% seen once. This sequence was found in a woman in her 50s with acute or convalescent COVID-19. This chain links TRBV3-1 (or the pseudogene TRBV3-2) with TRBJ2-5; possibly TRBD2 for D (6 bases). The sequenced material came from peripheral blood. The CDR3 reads CASSQAGYGRSGETQYF. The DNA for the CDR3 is TGTGCCAGCAGCCAAGCTGGGTACGGGAGATCGGGAGAGACCCAGTACTTC.